Below, 21 T cell receptor beta chains from the same sample are listed, as sequenced in a study of T cell repertoires in cytomegalovirus infection. One entry per CDR3 protein, called by TCRdb with MiXCR from the reads. The data hold tens of thousands of distinct CDR3 sequences, with 20% to 30% observed a single time. These TCRs' antigens remain unknown. The sequencing used CD8+ T cells from cultured PBMCs, collected from culture after CMV antigen stimulation. The source of these receptors is a human donor in good health (CMV status not recorded). Some clones in this sample may be carry-over from other donors' samples.

This clonotype has ten or more counts. The chain joins TRBV19 to TRBJ2-3; perhaps TRBD2 as D (5 bases). The length of the CDR3 is 15 residues. V dropped 5 bases and J dropped 2 bases, with 14 bases sitting between them. Per germline, CDR1 LNHDA and CDR2 SQIVND (reference sequence). CDR3 loop: CASSSLGGDTDTQYF. CDR3 coding DNA: TGTGCCAGTAGTTCACTAGGTGGGGACACAGATACGCAGTATTTT.

In this sample, this clonotype turned up many times. This sequence joins TRBV20-1 and TRBJ2-3, with 11 bases lining up with TRBD2. The CDR3 length is 17 residues. Unmatched junction bases numbered 13, after V lost 1 base and J lost 7 bases. Germline-derived CDR1 and CDR2 are DFQATT and SNEGSKA (reference sequence). CDR3 in amino acids: CSARGPLLAGGPYTQYF. For the CDR3, the DNA is TGCAGTGCTAGAGGACCCCTATTAGCGGGAGGGCCATATACGCAGTATTTT.

This clonotype was seen a single time. CDR3 region: CATSRDTVEQYF. The CDR3 DNA is TGTGCCACCAGCAGAGATACAGTGGAGCAGTACTTC. This chain links TRBV15 with TRBJ2-7; D not certain. V was cut by 0 bases and J by 7 bases, with 7 bases left in between. The CDR3 covers 12 residues. Germline V gene sequence: CDR1 LNHNV, CDR2 YYDKDF (reference sequence).

This clonotype has at least ten counts. V and J are TRBV11-2 and TRBJ2-2; 7 nucleotides align to TRBD1. J was trimmed by 1 base and V by 4 bases; bases with no gene match: 9. This CDR3 spans 17 amino acids. CDR1 is SGHAT and CDR2 is FQNNGV in the germline V gene. In DNA, the CDR3 is TGTGCCAGCAGCTCAGAGTGGGGACAGATGAACACCGGGGAGCTGTTTTTT. It specifies CASSSEWGQMNTGELFF.

This clonotype was picked up a small number of times. Written as DNA, the CDR3 is TGTGCCAGCAGTGAAGCGACGGCGGGGCACGACGAGCAGTTCTTC. Its translation: CASSEATAGHDEQFF. The chain combines TRBV2 with TRBJ2-1, with TRBD2 as a possible D gene (6 bases). Germline CDR1 and CDR2: SNHLY and FYNNEI. V was cut by 0 bases and J by 10 bases, with 16 bases left in between. This CDR3 region has 15 residues.

The table lists this clonotype with many counts. The V call is TRBV28, the J call TRBJ2-7; TRBD2 matches 12 bases. The junction had 9 bases not matched to a gene; V was cut back by 5 bases and J by 4 bases. This CDR3 has 16 residues. Germline CDR1 is MDHEN and CDR2 is SYDVKM. Here the CDR3 DNA reads TGTGCCAGCAGTCTCCGGACTAGCGGGGTACTTTACGAGCAGTACTTC. It codes for CASSLRTSGVLYEQYF.

Many counts were recorded for this clonotype. This chain connects TRBV4-3 to TRBJ2-1; maybe TRBD1 (5 bases). The CDR3 runs to 16 residues. CDR1 and CDR2 (germline): LGHNA, YSLEER. V was pared by 0 bases and J by 2 bases, with 11 bases between. The CDR3 loop is CASSQDGRDPYNEQFF. As DNA, the CDR3 is TGCGCCAGCAGCCAAGATGGCAGGGATCCCTACAATGAGCAGTTCTTC.

This chain joins TRBV6-2 or TRBV6-3 and TRBJ1-5; TRBD1 agrees at 10 bases. Per the germline V gene, CDR1 is MNHEY and CDR2 is SVGEGT. V shed 4 bases and J 7 bases; nucleotides not matched to a gene: 13. The CDR3 loop spans 17 amino acids. The CDR3 here is CASSFQPGQGNEQPQHF. The DNA for the CDR3 is TGTGCCAGCAGTTTCCAACCGGGACAGGGGAATGAGCAGCCCCAGCATTTT.

This clonotype was picked up a small number of times. The rearrangement links TRBV6-2 or TRBV6-3 to TRBJ1-1, with D uncertain. Germline CDR1 MNHEY, CDR2 SVGEGT. Trimming cost V 5 bases and J 5 bases, with 15 bases left between them. This CDR3 has 14 residues. CDR3 coding DNA: TGTGCCAGCAGTACCCTATCGGGAGGGACTGAAGCTTTCTTT. It translates to CASSTLSGGTEAFF.

This clonotype occurred many times. This chain links TRBV7-9 with TRBJ2-1; TRBD1 is a possible D gene (6 bases). The V end was cut by 3 bases, the J end by 7 bases, with 16 bases between. This CDR3 contains 15 residues. Germline-derived CDR1 and CDR2 are SEHNR and FQNEAQ (reference sequence). Here the CDR3 reads CASSLSGGGSNEQFF. The CDR3 region has the DNA TGTGCCAGCAGCTTGTCTGGGGGCGGTAGTAATGAGCAGTTCTTC.

The chain uses TRBV27 and TRBJ1-6, with D possibly being TRBD1 (5 bases). V was pared by 0 bases and J by 0 bases, with 9 bases between. Per germline, CDR1 MNHEY and CDR2 SMNVEV (reference sequence). The CDR3 has 17 amino acids. CDR3 coding DNA: TGTGCCAGCAGTTTATCGGGGCGGAGCTCCTATAATTCACCCCTCCACTTT. Residues: CASSLSGRSSYNSPLHF.

This clonotype has only a few counts. The chain carries TRBV27 and TRBJ2-5; 10 bases are a match to TRBD1. This CDR3 spans 16 amino acids. In germline, CDR1 is MNHEY, CDR2 SMNVEV (reference sequence). V was clipped by 8 bases and J by 4 bases; unmatched bases: 13. CDR3 DNA sequence: TGTGCCAGCCGGAGTATCGAGACAGGGGGCGGAGAGACCCAGTACTTC. Its translation is CASRSIETGGGETQYF.

This clonotype came up a few times. The CDR3 nucleotides read TGTGCCAGCAGCCAAGGGGCAAGTGGCAATCAGCCCCAGCATTTT. It is translated as CASSQGASGNQPQHF. The V and J genes are TRBV7-8 and TRBJ1-5, with D maybe TRBD1 (5 bases). Trimming removed 5 bases at V and 2 bases at J, with 13 bases between. The germline V gene has CDR1 SGHVS and CDR2 FQNEAQ. The CDR3 is 15 residues long. Combining the CDR3 with reference TRBV7-8 and TRBJ1-5 gives the whole variable domain GAGVSQSPRYKVAKRGQDVALRCDPISGHVSLFWYQQALGQGPEFLTYFQNEAQLDKSGLPSDRFFAERPEGSVSTLKIQRTQQEDSAVYLCASSQGASGNQPQHFGDGTRLSIL.

Concerning this clonotype: The junction and the germline gene differ at one end; a read error may be behind it. V usage is TRBV4-2 and J usage is TRBJ2-2; the D is unclear. CDR3 length equals 12 residues. The germline gives CDR1 LGHNA, CDR2 YNFKEQ. CDR3 nucleotide sequence: TGTGTCAGCAGCCAACCAACCGGGGAGCTGTTTTTT. Amino acids: CVSSQPTGELFF.

The sample holds many counts of this clonotype. The chain couples TRBV7-6 to TRBJ1-1; 9 bases match TRBD1. Trimming removed 4 bases from V and 0 bases from J; junction bases left unmatched: 6. The CDR3 totals 16 residues. Looked up from germline, CDR1 is SGHVS and CDR2 is FNYEAQ. This chain's CDR3 is CASSSRTGAMNTEAFF. The CDR3 DNA follows: TGTGCCAGCAGCTCCCGGACAGGGGCGATGAACACTGAAGCTTTCTTT. Drawing the rest from reference TRBV7-6 and TRBJ1-1, the complete variable domain is GAGVSQSPRYKVTKRGQDVALRCDPISGHVSLYWYRQALGQGPEFLTYFNYEAQQDKSGLPNDRFSAERPEGSISTLTIQRTEQRDSAMYRCASSSRTGAMNTEAFFGQGTRLTVV.

The chain has TRBV12-3 or TRBV12-4 and TRBJ1-2; 7 positions match TRBD1. The CDR3 totals 16 residues. Losses at the gene ends were 8 bases for V and 6 bases for J; bases not matched to a gene: 18. The chain's CDR3 is CASSNRDRARDNGYTF. The CDR3 bases are TGTGCCAGCTCTAACCGGGACAGAGCGCGCGACAATGGCTACACCTTC.

The chain combines TRBV28 with TRBJ1-3; 8 bases align to TRBD1. V lost 4 bases, J lost 1 base, and 12 bases stayed unmatched. The CDR3 consists of 18 residues. Germline V gene sequence: CDR1 MDHEN, CDR2 SYDVKM. The CDR3 spells CASSSPGDRGRSGNTIYF. The DNA for the CDR3 is TGTGCCAGCAGTTCCCCCGGAGACAGGGGAAGGTCTGGAAACACCATATATTTT. Full variable domain (rest looked up from reference TRBV28 and TRBJ1-3): DVKVTQSSRYLVKRTGEKVFLECVQDMDHENMFWYRQDPGLGLRLIYFSYDVKMKEKGDIPEGYSVSREKKERFSLILESASTNQTSMYLCASSSPGDRGRSGNTIYFGEGSWLTVV.

This clonotype was detected ten times or more. The J gene is TRBJ2-7, the V gene TRBV12-3 or TRBV12-4; TRBD1 agrees at 7 bases. The CDR3 runs 14 residues. The ends lost 5 bases at V and 3 bases at J; junction bases unmatched: 7. The CDR3 sequence is CASSHPGQYYEQYF. The CDR3 DNA follows: TGTGCCAGCAGTCATCCGGGACAGTACTACGAGCAGTACTTC.

This clonotype was recorded at least ten times. The chain uses TRBV2 and TRBJ2-1; 9 bases map to TRBD2. The CDR3 is made up of 15 amino acids. The germline gives CDR1 SNHLY, CDR2 FYNNEI. Losses at the gene ends were 1 base for V and 10 bases for J; bases not matched to a gene: 8. The DNA for the CDR3 is TGTGCCAGCAGTGAAGGGGCGGGAGGGATCAGAGAGCAGTTCTTC. Protein: CASSEGAGGIREQFF.

This clonotype was detected a few times. The J gene is TRBJ1-1, the V gene TRBV12-3 or TRBV12-4; TRBD1 agrees at 8 bases. The trim removed 3 bases at V and 5 bases at J, leaving 5 bases unmatched. The CDR3 contains 14 residues. The DNA of the CDR3 is TGTGCCAGCAGTTTTTTAACAGGGGGGACTGAAGCTTTCTTT. It is translated as CASSFLTGGTEAFF.

The chain carries TRBV5-8 and TRBJ1-6; D remains ambiguous. The CDR3 is made up of 14 amino acids. CDR1 and CDR2 (germline): SGHTS, YDEGEE. Trimming removed 0 bases at V and 7 bases at J, with 8 bases between. Here the CDR3 DNA reads TGTGCCAGCAGCTTGGATGGGGTGAATTCACCCCTCCACTTT. Translated: CASSLDGVNSPLHF.